The 15 T cell receptor beta chains given below trace back to one sample, sequenced in a study of response to subunit inactivated influenza vaccine. One entry per CDR3 protein, called by TCRdb with MiXCR from the RT-PCR reads. Here the sample spans hundreds of thousands of distinct CDR3 sequences, around 14% being singletons. The source material was PBMCs from blood, sampled roughly 12 days after vaccination. The receptors derive from a man aged 45-60 years who received an inactivated influenza vaccine.

In DNA, the CDR3 is TGCGCCAGCAGCTTGGGGGAAGGGGGAGTTTCCTACGAGCAGTACTTC. It codes for CASSLGEGGVSYEQYF. The chain couples TRBV5-1 to TRBJ2-7; possibly TRBD1 for D (6 bases). The CDR3 is 16 residues long. Germline V gene sequence: CDR1 SGHRS, CDR2 YFSETQ. Trimming left V 0 bases short and J 1 base short, with 14 bases between.

This clonotype has just a few counts. The chain is built from TRBV4-3 and TRBJ2-7; the match to TRBD2 covers 16 bases. The CDR3 totals 19 residues. Germline CDR1 is LGHNA and CDR2 is YSLEER. Unmatched junction bases numbered 13, after V lost 1 base and J lost 7 bases. The DNA for the CDR3 is TGCGCCAGCAGCCAAGCATTTAGGCAAGGGACTAGCGGGAGGGGTGAGCAGTACTTC. It specifies CASSQAFRQGTSGRGEQYF.

This chain uses TRBV11-2 with TRBJ2-2, with a possible D match to TRBD1 (6 bases). V dropped 3 bases and J dropped 6 bases, with 20 bases sitting between them. The CDR3 contains 17 residues. Looked up from germline, CDR1 is SGHAT and CDR2 is FQNNGV. The CDR3 sequence: CASSFGVGTGWSGELFF. The CDR3 DNA is TGTGCCAGCAGCTTCGGAGTGGGAACAGGGTGGTCCGGGGAGCTGTTTTTT.

This clonotype was observed a few times. The gene calls are TRBV10-3 and TRBJ2-2; D is unresolved. This CDR3 spans 14 amino acids. V lost 3 bases and J 6 bases, leaving 11 bases between the germline ends. CDR1 and CDR2 from the germline V gene are ENHRY and SYGVKD. The CDR3 nucleotides are TGTGCCATCAGTGAAAGTACGGAATCCGGGGAGCTGTTTTTT. It is translated as CAISESTESGELFF.

The genes are TRBV27 and TRBJ1-1; 7 nucleotides agree with TRBD1. Germline lookup yields CDR1 MNHEY and CDR2 SMNVEV (reference sequence). J gave up 1 base and V 2 bases, and 4 bases lay outside the gene matches. The CDR3 extends over 15 amino acids. CDR3 DNA: TGTGCCAGCAGTTTAACCTACAGGGGGAACACTGAAGCTTTCTTT. Translation gives CASSLTYRGNTEAFF.

This clonotype was found many times. This sequence joins TRBV24-1 and TRBJ1-2; 8 bases line up with TRBD1. The CDR3 contains 13 residues. Trimming removed 6 bases from V and 3 bases from J; junction bases left unmatched: 2. Germline CDR1 KGHDR, CDR2 SFDVKD. CDR3 coding DNA: TGTGCCACCAGTACGGGACAGGACTATGGCTACACCTTC. Protein product: CATSTGQDYGYTF.

V is TRBV5-1 and J is TRBJ1-6, with TRBD1 as a possible D gene (5 bases). This CDR3 is 16 amino acids long. The ends were cut back, 5 bases at V and 5 bases at J, with 17 bases in the middle. Germline V CDR1 and CDR2: SGHRS, YFSETQ. The chain's CDR3 is CASRRDARGDNSPLHF. As DNA, the CDR3 is TGCGCCAGCAGGAGGGACGCCCGAGGAGATAATTCACCCCTCCACTTT.

Points on this clonotype: This may arise from a read error, as a much more abundant clone is one base away. The chain links TRBV10-3 to TRBJ2-7; D is unclear. The closer fit of TRBJ2-1 to the DNA end suggests the J call may be wrong. This CDR3 contains 12 residues. Germline CDR1 reads ENHRY; CDR2 reads SYGVKD. The CDR3 spells CAISESLYEQFF. DNA of the CDR3: TGTGCCATCAGTGAGAGCCTCTACGAGCAGTTCTTC.

V usage is TRBV7-9 and J usage is TRBJ1-4; TRBD1 matches at 9 bases. With V trimmed by 5 bases and J by 6 bases, 10 bases remained unmatched. The germline V gene has CDR1 SEHNR and CDR2 FQNEAQ (reference sequence). The CDR3 contains 16 residues. The CDR3 sequence: CASSLRTGADHEKLFF. The CDR3 DNA sequence: TGTGCCAGCAGCCTTAGGACAGGGGCTGATCATGAAAAACTGTTTTTT.

This clonotype was detected only a few times. The V call is TRBV19, the J call TRBJ1-5, with 8 bases lining up with TRBD1. CDR1 and CDR2 (germline): LNHDA, SQIVND (reference sequence). Trimming took 3 bases from V and 0 from J; bases not matched to a gene: 10. The CDR3 has 18 residues. CDR3 amino acids: CASSMERLDRASNQPQHF. CDR3 DNA sequence: TGTGCCAGTAGTATGGAAAGATTGGACAGGGCTAGCAATCAGCCCCAGCATTTT. Looking up the rest from reference TRBV19 and TRBJ1-5 gives the full variable domain: DGGITQSPKYLFRKEGQNVTLSCEQNLNHDAMYWYRQDPGQGLRLIYYSQIVNDFQKGDIAEGYSVSREKKESFPLTVTSAQKNPTAFYLCASSMERLDRASNQPQHFGDGTRLSIL.

This clonotype has only a few counts. The rearrangement links TRBV5-5 to TRBJ1-5; D not resolved. V lost 4 bases to trimming and J lost 3 bases, with 11 bases between them. CDR1 SGHKS and CDR2 YYEKEE come from the germline V gene (reference sequence). The CDR3 covers 14 residues. The CDR3 is CASSPSAPNQPQHF. CDR3 nucleotides: TGTGCCAGCAGCCCTTCAGCGCCCAATCAGCCCCAGCATTTT.

This clonotype appeared many times. The chain combines TRBV7-9 with TRBJ2-5; 7 bases line up with TRBD1. The CDR3 has 14 amino acids. Germline CDR1 and CDR2: SEHNR and FQNEAQ (reference sequence). J gave up 2 bases and V 5 bases, and 5 bases lay outside the gene matches. The CDR3 coding sequence is TGTGCCAGCAGCCGGGGACAGCGACAAGAGACCCAGTACTTC. As protein: CASSRGQRQETQYF.

The sample holds a few counts of this clonotype. This chain links TRBV24-1 with TRBJ1-1; TRBD1 matches 7 bases. The trim removed 4 bases at V and 5 bases at J, leaving 9 bases unmatched. CDR1 KGHDR and CDR2 SFDVKD come from the germline V gene. The CDR3 is 15 amino acids. The CDR3 DNA follows: TGTGCCACCAGTGACCCCGCCAGGGGGGAAACTGAAGCTTTCTTT. Amino acids: CATSDPARGETEAFF.

This clonotype was seen once. The V and J genes are TRBV15 and TRBJ1-4; weak D call: TRBD1 (5 bases). This CDR3 has 13 amino acids. The V end lost 0 bases, the J end lost 7 bases, and 6 bases lay between the germline ends. Germline V gene lookup returns CDR1 LNHNV and CDR2 YYDKDF (reference sequence). CDR3 loop: CATSRDRVEKLFF. The DNA of the CDR3 is TGTGCCACCAGCAGAGACAGGGTTGAAAAACTGTTTTTT. Filled out from reference TRBV15 and TRBJ1-4, the complete variable domain reads DAMVIQNPRYQVTQFGKPVTLSCSQTLNHNVMYWYQQKSSQAPKLLFHYYDKDFNNEADTPDNFQSRRPNTSFCFLDIRSPGLGDTAMYLCATSRDRVEKLFFGSGTQLSVL.

There are a few counts of this clonotype. This chain uses TRBV27 with TRBJ2-7; TRBD1 agrees at 7 bases. Germline CDR1 reads MNHEY; CDR2 reads SMNVEV (reference sequence). With 6 bases clipped from V and 7 bases from J, the junction kept 12 bases outside the gene matches. This CDR3 region has 14 residues. The CDR3 sequence is CASRTGTVLSEQYF. The CDR3 DNA reads as TGTGCCAGCAGGACCGGGACAGTTCTATCTGAGCAGTACTTC.